Listed here are 31 T cell receptor beta chains from one sample, sequenced in a study of CD8+CD57+ T cells in acquired aplastic anemia. The TCR beta profiling, which covered VDJ combination and CDR3 sequence, was carried out using genomic DNA as the template. TCRdb ran MiXCR on the reads and lists one entry per CDR3 protein. Of about 81,000 distinct CDR3 sequences listed, approximately 46% are singletons. Material: sorted CD4+, CD8+, or CD8+CD57+ T cells (not recorded which) from PBMCs. The receptor set was obtained from a human donor in good health, serving as a control.

The chain carries TRBV29-1 and TRBJ1-2, with D unresolved. The CDR3 contains 15 residues. The germline CDR1 and CDR2 sequences are SQVTM and ANQGSEA. V shed 2 bases and J shed 1 base, with 14 bases lying between them. The DNA for the CDR3 is TGCAGCGTTGAACGGCCGGCGGCGCGTAACTATGGCTACACCTTC. Its translation is CSVERPAARNYGYTF.

Worth noting for this clonotype: A much larger clone lies a single base off, so this may be a read error. The chain uses TRBV20-1 and TRBJ2-1; D unclear. CDR1 and CDR2 (germline): DFQATT, SNEGSKA (reference sequence). The CDR3 extends over 10 amino acids. CDR3 sequence reads: CSLGYNGQFF. CDR3 coding DNA: TGCAGCCTTGGGTACAATGGGCAGTTCTTC.

The J gene is TRBJ2-3, the V gene TRBV11-1; the D gene is possibly TRBD2 (5 bases). The CDR3 is 14 amino acids. V was clipped by 3 bases and J by 6 bases, with 13 bases between them. Looked up from germline, CDR1 is SGHAT and CDR2 is FQDESV (reference sequence). The CDR3 loop reads CASSFSPGGDTQYF. The DNA of the CDR3 is TGTGCCAGCAGCTTCTCTCCCGGCGGGGATACGCAGTATTTT.

This rearrangement joins TRBV9 to TRBJ2-7; D is perhaps TRBD1 (5 bases). Trimming took off 4 bases at V and 3 bases at J, with 8 bases between the two ends. Germline V gene sequence: CDR1 SGDLS, CDR2 YYNGEE. The CDR3 has 12 amino acids. CDR3 sequence (DNA): TGTGCCAGCAGCCTAACAGGCTACGAGCAGTACTTC. Protein: CASSLTGYEQYF.

There are many counts of this clonotype. This chain joins TRBV9 and TRBJ2-3; the D call may be TRBD1 or TRBD2 (5 bases each). The CDR3 runs 13 residues. Trimming took 6 bases from V and 4 from J, leaving 12 bases between them. Germline V CDR1 and CDR2: SGDLS, YYNGEE. The CDR3: CASMRGPADTQYF. The CDR3 DNA follows: TGTGCCAGCATGAGGGGCCCGGCAGATACGCAGTATTTT.

Turning to this clonotype: A read error is likely, as this CDR3 ends without the conserved phenylalanine or tryptophan. V gene TRBV30 combines with J gene TRBJ2-3; TRBD2 is a possible D gene (6 bases). CDR1 is GTSNPN, CDR2 SVGIG, per germline (reference sequence). CDR3 length: 13 amino acids. V was trimmed by 5 bases and J by 0 bases, leaving 9 bases between them. The CDR3 protein is CAWGTGSTDTQYS. In DNA, the CDR3 is TGTGCCTGGGGGACTGGAAGCACAGATACGCAGTATTCT.

This clonotype was recorded at least ten times. The chain employs TRBV19 and TRBJ2-5; perhaps TRBD1 as D (5 bases). This CDR3 is built from 18 residues. Germline CDR1 and CDR2: LNHDA and SQIVND (reference sequence). Trimming cost V 3 bases and J 1 base, with 21 bases left between them. The CDR3 bases are TGTGCCAGTAGTATCAGGTATCGCGCGACAGCGATCCAAGAGACCCAGTACTTC. Its protein product is CASSIRYRATAIQETQYF.

The chain joins TRBV20-1 to TRBJ2-7; 8 bases map to TRBD1. Germline V gene sequence: CDR1 DFQATT, CDR2 SNEGSKA (reference sequence). The CDR3 contains 13 residues. V shed 5 bases, J shed 4 bases, and the junction held 7 bases outside the gene matches. The CDR3 is CSADRGYSYEQYF. The CDR3, as DNA: TGCAGTGCTGACAGGGGTTACTCGTACGAGCAGTACTTC.

This clonotype has ten or more counts. V and J are TRBV29-1 and TRBJ2-1, with D unclear. Germline V lookup: CDR1 SQVTM, CDR2 ANQGSEA. V was shortened by 4 bases and J by 0 bases, with 10 bases between the two germline ends. The CDR3 totals 14 residues. CDR3 coding DNA: TGCAGCGTTGCGACCCCAAACTCCTACAATGAGCAGTTCTTC. It translates to CSVATPNSYNEQFF.

The chain carries TRBV29-1 and TRBJ1-2, with D unclear. The ends were cut back, 1 base at V and 8 bases at J, with 8 bases in the middle. The germline CDR1 and CDR2 sequences are SQVTM and ANQGSEA. The CDR3 length is 11 residues. CDR3 sequence: CSVEAGFGYTF. CDR3 nucleotide sequence: TGCAGCGTTGAAGCCGGGTTCGGCTACACCTTC.

V usage is TRBV25-1 and J usage is TRBJ2-3; TRBD1 agrees at 9 bases. The CDR3 contains 16 residues. After removal of 4 bases from V and 3 bases from J, the junction contained 8 bases not matched to a gene. Germline V gives CDR1 MGHDK, CDR2 SYGVNS. The CDR3 reads CASSAQTGGKTDTQYF. CDR3 DNA: TGTGCCAGCAGTGCACAGACAGGGGGTAAAACAGATACGCAGTATTTT.

This clonotype was counted many times. The chain employs TRBV7-9 and TRBJ2-5; no definite D call. Germline V gene sequence: CDR1 SEHNR, CDR2 FQNEAQ (reference sequence). The CDR3 is 12 amino acids. Trimming removed 2 bases at V and 5 bases at J, with 6 bases between. As DNA, the CDR3 is TGTGCCAGCAGCTTAATGGGGGAGACCCAGTACTTC. Its translation is CASSLMGETQYF.

The sample holds many counts of this clonotype. The J gene is TRBJ2-5, the V gene TRBV16, with 8 positions matching TRBD1. V was clipped by 0 bases and J by 4 bases; unmatched bases: 13. There are 18 residues in the CDR3. The germline gives CDR1 KGHSY, CDR2 FQNENV. The CDR3 loop reads CASSQSLESGGSRETQYF. DNA of the CDR3: TGTGCCAGCAGCCAATCGTTGGAATCAGGGGGCTCCCGAGAGACCCAGTACTTC.

The table lists this clonotype with many counts. This rearrangement joins TRBV25-1 to TRBJ1-6; tentatively, D is TRBD1 (6 bases). This CDR3 has 14 amino acids. Per germline, CDR1 MGHDK and CDR2 SYGVNS. V was cut by 6 bases and J by 6 bases, with 12 bases left in between. The DNA of the CDR3 is TGTGCCAGCAGAATGGGGGGCCTTAATTCACCCCTCCACTTT. As protein: CASRMGGLNSPLHF.

CDR3 sequence (DNA): TGTGCCAGCAGCCATAACTACTACAGGGGCCCCGGGAACACTGAAGCTTTCTTT. Encoded protein: CASSHNYYRGPGNTEAFF. J is TRBJ1-1 and V is TRBV14; 7 bases map to TRBD1. Germline CDR1 reads SGHDN; CDR2 reads FVKESK. V lost 3 bases to trimming and J lost 1 base; unmatched junction nucleotides: 14. The length of the CDR3 is 18 residues.

This clonotype was observed many times. The V and J genes are TRBV9 and TRBJ2-7; perhaps D is TRBD1 or TRBD2 (5 bases each). The CDR3 is 14 amino acids. Trimming removed 0 bases at V and 4 bases at J, with 11 bases between. Germline V CDR1 and CDR2: SGDLS, YYNGEE. The CDR3 here is CASSVAGQAYEQYF. The CDR3, as DNA: TGTGCCAGCAGCGTAGCGGGGCAAGCTTACGAGCAGTACTTC.

The sample holds many counts of this clonotype. The chain carries TRBV15 and TRBJ1-4, with a weak D call TRBD1 (6 bases). V lost 9 bases, J lost 3 bases, and 17 bases lay in between. The CDR3 extends over 15 amino acids. Germline V gene lookup returns CDR1 LNHNV and CDR2 YYDKDF (reference sequence). The DNA for the CDR3 is TGTGCCACTTCTCCGATCAGGGGCGCTAATGAAAAACTGTTTTTT. It codes for CATSPIRGANEKLFF.

This clonotype was observed at least ten times. DNA for the CDR3: TGTGCCACCAGCAGAGATCTAAGCACTTACTATGGCTACACCTTC. Residues: CATSRDLSTYYGYTF. The chain recombines TRBV15 with TRBJ1-2, with no clear D. The CDR3 runs to 15 residues. CDR1 and CDR2 (germline): LNHNV, YYDKDF (reference sequence). Trimming pared 0 bases from V and 3 bases from J, leaving 11 bases between.

This clonotype was picked up many times. The CDR3 DNA follows: TGTGCCTGGAGTGGCGGCCGTGTCGCCTACGAGCAGTACTTC. It yields the protein CAWSGGRVAYEQYF. The J gene is TRBJ2-7, the V gene TRBV30; no firm D call. V lost 1 base and J 2 bases, leaving 12 bases between the germline ends. Germline V gives CDR1 GTSNPN, CDR2 SVGIG (reference sequence). There are 14 residues in the CDR3.

V gene TRBV15 combines with J gene TRBJ2-7; D is perhaps TRBD1 (5 bases). CDR3 length: 15 amino acids. Trimming left V 0 bases short and J 3 bases short, with 12 bases between. CDR1 and CDR2 from the germline V gene are LNHNV and YYDKDF (reference sequence). CDR3 coding DNA: TGTGCCACCAGCAGAGATAGGACAACGGACTACGAGCAGTACTTC. Its translation is CATSRDRTTDYEQYF.

As for this clonotype: Being one base from a much bigger clone, this may be a read error. The genes are TRBV6-1 and TRBJ2-7; a possible D gene is TRBD2 (5 bases). CDR3 length equals 13 residues. Germline CDR1 and CDR2: MNHNS and SASEGT. Trimming left V 8 bases short and J 2 bases short, with 13 bases between. In nucleotides, the CDR3 is TGTGCCAGCGAACCGGGGTCTACCTACGAGCAGTACTTC. Protein sequence: CASEPGSTYEQYF.

The rearrangement uses TRBV25-1 and TRBJ2-7; TRBD1 matches at 9 bases. The CDR3 spans 15 residues. V dropped 4 bases and J dropped 3; count of bases not matched to a gene: 7. CDR1 and CDR2 from the germline V gene are MGHDK and SYGVNS. CDR3: CASSGLGTGNYEQYF. The CDR3 DNA reads as TGTGCCAGCAGTGGGTTAGGGACAGGGAACTACGAGCAGTACTTC.

The chain couples TRBV12-3 or TRBV12-4 to TRBJ1-1; D call uncertain. V lost 1 base, J lost 1 base, and 7 bases lay in between. The CDR3 is made up of 14 amino acids. This chain's CDR3 is CASSLGGGNTEAFF. Here the CDR3 DNA reads TGTGCCAGCAGTTTAGGGGGTGGGAACACTGAAGCTTTCTTT.

This clonotype was picked up many times. V usage is TRBV29-1 and J usage is TRBJ2-3, with D hard to call. The V end was cut by 7 bases, the J end by 3 bases, with 11 bases between. Per the germline V gene, CDR1 is SQVTM and CDR2 is ANQGSEA. This CDR3 is 12 amino acids long. CDR3 in amino acids: CSAATKTDTQYF. CDR3 DNA: TGCAGCGCAGCTACTAAGACAGATACGCAGTATTTT.

This clonotype was seen ten or more times. This rearrangement joins TRBV7-8 to TRBJ2-3; 14 bases fit TRBD2. With 6 bases clipped from V and 5 bases from J, the junction kept 4 bases outside the gene matches. The germline V gene has CDR1 SGHVS and CDR2 FQNEAQ. This CDR3 region has 15 residues. The CDR3 DNA sequence: TGTGCCAGCAGACGAGGGACTAGCGGGGGAGATACGCAGTATTTT. Its protein is CASRRGTSGGDTQYF.

DNA for the CDR3: TGTGCCAGCAGCGACCGGGGGGCCGGGACTAGCGGTTTCTACGAGCAGTACTTC. Its protein is CASSDRGAGTSGFYEQYF. V usage is TRBV6-4 and J usage is TRBJ2-7; 11 bases are shared with TRBD2. Trimming removed 6 bases from V and 3 bases from J; junction bases left unmatched: 16. The germline CDR1 and CDR2 sequences are MRHNA and SNTAGT. The CDR3 loop spans 18 amino acids.

J is TRBJ2-3 and V is TRBV15, with D unclear. V dropped 3 bases and J dropped 0 bases, with 16 bases sitting between them. Germline V gene data show CDR1 as LNHNV and CDR2 as YYDKDF (reference sequence). The CDR3 covers 17 residues. The CDR3 loop is CATSRVGPQASTDTQYF. The CDR3 coding sequence is TGTGCCACCAGCAGGGTTGGTCCGCAGGCGAGCACAGATACGCAGTATTTT. The full variable domain, rest sourced from reference TRBV15 and TRBJ2-3, is DAMVIQNPRYQVTQFGKPVTLSCSQTLNHNVMYWYQQKSSQAPKLLFHYYDKDFNNEADTPDNFQSRRPNTSFCFLDIRSPGLGDTAMYLCATSRVGPQASTDTQYFGPGTRLTVL.

The rearrangement joins TRBV20-1 to TRBJ2-7; the match to TRBD1 covers 7 bases. The CDR3 contains 13 residues. Germline CDR1 reads DFQATT; CDR2 reads SNEGSKA (reference sequence). With V trimmed by 6 bases and J by 2 bases, 7 bases remained unmatched. CDR3 bases: TGCAGTGCGAGAAACAGGGGCGCCTACGAGCAGTACTTC. It translates to CSARNRGAYEQYF.

This clonotype was seen ten or more times. The rearrangement links TRBV11-3 to TRBJ1-2; no firm D call. The germline gives CDR1 SGHNT, CDR2 YENEEA. The CDR3 contains 13 residues. V lost 0 bases to trimming and J lost 7 bases, with 9 bases between them. The chain's CDR3 is CASSLDVAVGYTF. DNA of the CDR3: TGTGCCAGCAGCTTAGATGTGGCGGTTGGCTACACCTTC.

The rearrangement uses TRBV5-1 and TRBJ1-2; D is possibly TRBD1 (6 bases). Trimming shortened V by 3 bases and J by 7 bases, and 10 bases separated the two germline ends. The CDR3 has 12 residues. Per germline, CDR1 SGHRS and CDR2 YFSETQ. The CDR3 DNA sequence: TGCGCCAGCAGCTGGGACATTGGTGGCTACACCTTC. This sequence encodes CASSWDIGGYTF.

This clonotype was seen many times. CDR3 coding DNA: TGTGCCAGCAGCGCACTACAGGGGGCGCCCTACAATGAGCAGTTCTTC. Protein: CASSALQGAPYNEQFF. The chain uses TRBV2 and TRBJ2-1; 9 bases are shared with TRBD1. The CDR3 has 16 residues. The V and J ends lost 6 bases and 2 bases, in that order; junction bases with no gene match: 8. In germline, CDR1 is SNHLY, CDR2 FYNNEI.